The 26 T cell receptor beta chains below come from one sample, sequenced in a study of T cell responses to AZD1222 COVID-19 vaccine. Only in-frame clones appear in the TCRdb table, and some are missing; sequencing was by immunoSEQ multiplex PCR. The sample lists tens of thousands of clones, roughly 89% seen once, with around 7.3% in the top ten. Sample: peripheral blood, taken on day 0 of AZD1222 vaccination. Receptor source: an adult in good health.

This chain uses TRBV15 with TRBJ2-5; TRBD1 might be the D (6 bases). Germline V gene sequence: CDR1 LNHNV, CDR2 YYDKDF (reference sequence). The germline V and J ends were trimmed by 8 bases and 3 bases, with 13 bases remaining between them. This CDR3 is 13 amino acids long. The CDR3 here is CATQPWDKETQYF. In nucleotides, the CDR3 is TGTGCCACCCAGCCTTGGGACAAAGAGACCCAGTACTTC. The full variable domain, rest sourced from reference TRBV15 and TRBJ2-5, is DAMVIQNPRYQVTQFGKPVTLSCSQTLNHNVMYWYQQKSSQAPKLLFHYYDKDFNNEADTPDNFQSRRPNTSFCFLDIRSPGLGDTAMYLCATQPWDKETQYFGPGTRLLVL.

This rearrangement joins TRBV6-5 to TRBJ1-6; TRBD1 agrees at 10 bases. The CDR3 is 15 residues long. After removal of 6 bases from V and 10 bases from J, the junction contained 9 bases not matched to a gene. Germline CDR1 MNHEY, CDR2 SVGAGI. CDR3 DNA: TGTGCCAGCAGCCGGACCGGGACAGGGGACTCACCCCTCCACTTT. Encoded protein: CASSRTGTGDSPLHF.

This clone was seen just once. The chain links TRBV7-8 to TRBJ1-5; D gene uncertain. The V and J ends lost 1 base and 4 bases respectively, with 11 bases between them. CDR1 and CDR2 from the germline V gene are SGHVS and FQNEAQ. The CDR3 has 15 amino acids. CDR3 bases: TGTGCCAGCAGCTTAGGCGGGGTCTATAATCAGCCCCAGCATTTT. Its protein is CASSLGGVYNQPQHF.

The J gene is TRBJ1-3, the V gene TRBV27; D is unclear. Trimming shortened V by 3 bases and J by 0 bases, and 6 bases separated the two germline ends. Germline V gene sequence: CDR1 MNHEY, CDR2 SMNVEV (reference sequence). The CDR3 loop spans 14 amino acids. The DNA of the CDR3 is TGTGCCAGCAGTTTGGCGGGCTCTGGAAACACCATATATTTT. It encodes CASSLAGSGNTIYF.

This clone was found once. An end of the junction differs from the germline gene, which may be a read error. Written as DNA, the CDR3 is TGCGCCAGCAGCCCCAAGGCCCACCGCGCCTTC. It translates to CASSPKAHRAF. The chain carries TRBV4-1 and TRBJ1-2; D gene unclear. The CDR3 spans 11 residues. CDR1 is MGHRA and CDR2 is YSYEKL in the germline V gene.

This clone was recorded only once. The chain has TRBV27 and TRBJ2-3; 9 bases agree with TRBD1. The CDR3 covers 14 residues. The V segment lost 10 bases and the J segment 0 bases; nucleotides outside the gene matches: 5. CDR1 and CDR2 (germline): MNHEY, SMNVEV (reference sequence). CDR3 in amino acids: CATWDRASTDTQYF. CDR3 nucleotides: TGTGCCACCTGGGACAGGGCTAGCACAGATACGCAGTATTTT.

This chain joins TRBV6-6 and TRBJ1-2; TRBD1 might be the D (6 bases). The germline V and J ends were trimmed by 5 bases and 8 bases, with 15 bases remaining between them. The CDR3 runs to 13 residues. Germline assignment: CDR1 MNHNY and CDR2 SVGAGI (reference sequence). CDR3 residues: CASSARQAWGYTF. As DNA, the CDR3 is TGTGCCAGCAGTGCGCGACAGGCATGGGGCTACACCTTC.

The DNA of the CDR3 is TGTGCCAGCAGCCCCGGGACAGGGTCCTACGAGCAGTACTTC. This gives the protein CASSPGTGSYEQYF. This rearrangement joins TRBV11-2 to TRBJ2-7, with 9 bases identical to TRBD1. This CDR3 is 14 amino acids long. The germline V gene has CDR1 SGHAT and CDR2 FQNNGV. With 5 bases clipped from V and 1 base from J, the junction kept 3 bases outside the gene matches.

V gene TRBV6-2 or TRBV6-3 combines with J gene TRBJ2-2; D gene unclear. V was pared by 0 bases and J by 7 bases, with 9 bases between. The length of the CDR3 is 14 residues. CDR1 is MNHEY and CDR2 is SVGEGT in the germline V gene. The CDR3 loop is CASSYSLVVGELFF. As DNA, the CDR3 is TGTGCCAGCAGTTACTCGTTGGTTGTCGGGGAGCTGTTTTTT.

The chain uses TRBV14 and TRBJ2-7, with TRBD2 matching 9 bases. Trimming at V came to 3 bases and at J to 4 bases, leaving 7 bases not matched to a gene. The CDR3 length is 15 residues. The germline V gene encodes CDR1 SGHDN and CDR2 FVKESK. The CDR3 bases are TGTGCCAGCAGCCAGGAAGCGGGGGGATTATACGAGCAGTACTTC. Translation gives CASSQEAGGLYEQYF.

This sequence joins TRBV19 and TRBJ1-4, with TRBD1 matching over 8 bases. The CDR3 is 14 residues long. Germline CDR1 reads LNHDA; CDR2 reads SQIVND (reference sequence). J gave up 8 bases and V 5 bases, and 7 bases lay outside the gene matches. The CDR3 protein is CASSLSGGDEKLFF. The CDR3 region has the DNA TGTGCCAGTAGTTTATCAGGGGGCGACGAAAAACTGTTTTTT.

This chain connects TRBV28 to TRBJ1-2; D remains unclear. CDR3 size: 13 residues. CDR1 is MDHEN and CDR2 is SYDVKM in the germline V gene. With 5 bases removed from V and 1 base from J, the gap between germline ends came to 8 bases. The CDR3 DNA sequence: TGTGCCAGCAGTCTACAGATTAACTATGGCTACACCTTC. It yields the protein CASSLQINYGYTF.

The V and J genes are TRBV7-8 and TRBJ2-1, with 11 bases that match TRBD1. Germline V gene lookup returns CDR1 SGHVS and CDR2 FQNEAQ. V shed 3 bases and J 10 bases; nucleotides not matched to a gene: 11. CDR3 length: 16 residues. The CDR3 nucleotides are TGTGCCAGCAGCTTTCACATGGGACAGGGGGTGGAGGAGCAGTTCTTC. It is translated as CASSFHMGQGVEEQFF.

This chain joins TRBV14 and TRBJ2-3; 8 nucleotides agree with TRBD1. Trimming removed 3 bases from V and 0 bases from J; junction bases left unmatched: 11. There are 18 residues in the CDR3. In germline, CDR1 is SGHDN, CDR2 FVKESK. CDR3 DNA: TGTGCCAGCAGCCACCTCGGACAGGGACTCCCTAGCACAGATACGCAGTATTTT. Translating gives CASSHLGQGLPSTDTQYF.

This clone was counted between two and nine times. This chain links TRBV19 with TRBJ1-5; D is undetermined. Germline loops: CDR1 LNHDA, CDR2 SQIVND (reference sequence). The CDR3 contains 13 residues. The ends were cut back, 3 bases at V and 1 base at J, with 4 bases in the middle. The CDR3 here is CASSMDSNQPQHF. CDR3 DNA: TGTGCCAGTAGTATGGACAGCAATCAGCCCCAGCATTTT. The full variable domain, with the rest looked up from reference TRBV19 and TRBJ1-5, is DGGITQSPKYLFRKEGQNVTLSCEQNLNHDAMYWYRQDPGQGLRLIYYSQIVNDFQKGDIAEGYSVSREKKESFPLTVTSAQKNPTAFYLCASSMDSNQPQHFGDGTRLSIL.

The gene calls are TRBV27 and TRBJ1-2; D might be TRBD1 (6 bases). The germline gives CDR1 MNHEY, CDR2 SMNVEV (reference sequence). The CDR3 length is 14 residues. Deletions cut 1 base from V and 5 bases from J, with 11 bases between. In nucleotides, the CDR3 is TGTGCCAGCAGTTTATTAGGGGGTATTTATGGCTACACCTTC. Protein: CASSLLGGIYGYTF.

The V and J genes are TRBV29-1 and TRBJ1-1; TRBD1 agrees at 9 bases. Germline V gene data show CDR1 as SQVTM and CDR2 as ANQGSEA. V lost 4 bases, J lost 5 bases, and 11 bases stayed unmatched. This CDR3 comprises 15 residues. The DNA for the CDR3 is TGCAGCGTTGGGTTCGTCGGACAGGGGAGGACTGAAGCTTTCTTT. This sequence encodes CSVGFVGQGRTEAFF.

V gene TRBV5-1 combines with J gene TRBJ2-2; TRBD2 matches 9 bases. Trimming took 0 bases from V and 3 from J; bases not matched to a gene: 3. CDR3 length: 16 amino acids. Germline values: CDR1 SGHRS, CDR2 YFSETQ. As DNA, the CDR3 is TGCGCCAGCAGCTTGGTACAGCGGGGGGACACCGGGGAGCTGTTTTTT. Residues: CASSLVQRGDTGELFF.

This chain uses TRBV5-8 with TRBJ2-1; D call uncertain. Germline V lookup: CDR1 SGHTS, CDR2 YDEGEE. V lost 4 bases, J lost 9 bases, and 8 bases lay in between. The CDR3 is made up of 11 amino acids. The CDR3 here is CASSRGFEQFF. The CDR3, as DNA: TGTGCCAGCAGCAGAGGTTTTGAGCAGTTCTTC.

V gene TRBV7-2 combines with J gene TRBJ1-3; D possibly corresponds to TRBD1 (5 bases). The length of the CDR3 is 17 residues. The germline V gene has CDR1 SGHTA and CDR2 FQGNSA. V was pared by 1 base and J by 0 bases, with 13 bases between. This CDR3 is CASSLETVGRSGNTIYF. Written as DNA, the CDR3 is TGTGCCAGCAGCTTAGAGACAGTCGGACGCTCTGGAAACACCATATATTTT.

The V and J genes are TRBV5-1 and TRBJ2-7; D is possibly TRBD1 (6 bases). CDR1 is SGHRS and CDR2 is YFSETQ in the germline V gene. Trimming shortened V by 0 bases and J by 0 bases, and 7 bases separated the two germline ends. The CDR3 runs to 14 residues. In DNA form, the CDR3 reads TGCGCCAGCAGCTTGGTGGACAGCTCCTACGAGCAGTACTTC. Residues: CASSLVDSSYEQYF.

The J gene is TRBJ1-6, the V gene TRBV7-2; 8 bases agree with TRBD1. This CDR3 has 15 residues. The germline V gene encodes CDR1 SGHTA and CDR2 FQGNSA. V lost 5 bases, J lost 5 bases, and 5 bases stayed unmatched. The CDR3 region has the DNA TGTGCCAGCAGCGCGCAGGGGGCGGATAATTCACCCCTCCACTTT. Translating it yields CASSAQGADNSPLHF.

The CDR3 loop reads CASSLYWEGGNIQYF. The CDR3 bases are TGTGCCAGCAGTTTATACTGGGAAGGTGGAAACATTCAGTACTTC. This rearrangement joins TRBV27 to TRBJ2-4; no definite D call. The CDR3 is made up of 15 amino acids. CDR1 and CDR2 from the germline V gene are MNHEY and SMNVEV (reference sequence). V dropped 1 base and J dropped 6 bases, with 13 bases sitting between them.

This chain links TRBV9 with TRBJ2-1; D is ambiguous. V was clipped by 0 bases and J by 13 bases, with 14 bases between them. The CDR3 length is 13 residues. The germline V gene encodes CDR1 SGDLS and CDR2 YYNGEE. The CDR3 spells CASSVAPTVRQFF. For the CDR3, the DNA is TGTGCCAGCAGCGTAGCCCCTACAGTCCGCCAGTTCTTC. Combining the CDR3 with reference TRBV9 and TRBJ2-1 gives the whole variable domain DSGVTQTPKHLITATGQRVTLRCSPRSGDLSVYWYQQSLDQGLQFLIQYYNGEERAKGNILERFSAQQFPDLHSELNLSSLELGDSALYFCASSVAPTVRQFFGPGTRLTVL.

The chain is built from TRBV2 and TRBJ2-2; D is undetermined. V lost 2 bases and J 7 bases, leaving 8 bases between the germline ends. The CDR3 is 13 residues long. The germline V gene has CDR1 SNHLY and CDR2 FYNNEI. The CDR3, as DNA: TGTGCCAGCAGTGAACAAGAAGGCGGGGAGCTGTTTTTT. This translates into CASSEQEGGELFF.

The V call is TRBV6-1, the J call TRBJ1-4, with 9 bases aligning to TRBD1. The junction had 3 bases not matched to a gene; V was cut back by 0 bases and J by 4 bases. Germline V gene data show CDR1 as MNHNS and CDR2 as SASEGT. This CDR3 contains 16 residues. CDR3 nucleotide sequence: TGTGCCAGCAGTGAAGCCGGGACAGGGATTAATGAAAAACTGTTTTTT. Translated, it gives CASSEAGTGINEKLFF.